What follows are 23 T cell receptor beta chains derived from one specimen sequenced in a study of cytotoxic CD8 clonotypes in ibrutinib-treated CLL. The method was immunoSEQ multiplex PCR; TCRdb's version includes in-frame clones alone and lacks a portion of them. The data contain approximately 50,000 clones, less than 70% of them singletons. The sequencing used PBMCs, collected after 12 months of ibrutinib treatment. Receptors originate from a human donor with chronic lymphocytic leukemia.

DNA of the CDR3: TGTGCCAGCAATAGGGGGGCCCCCACAGATACGCAGTATTTT. Amino acid sequence: CASNRGAPTDTQYF. The rearrangement links TRBV6-6 to TRBJ2-3; D tentatively reads TRBD1 or TRBD2 (6 bases each). This CDR3 has 14 amino acids. CDR1 is MNHNY and CDR2 is SVGAGI in the germline V gene (reference sequence). Deletions cut 7 bases from V and 2 bases from J, with 13 bases between.

The chain is built from TRBV14 and TRBJ2-1, with 7 positions matching TRBD2. Germline loops: CDR1 SGHDN, CDR2 FVKESK. The CDR3 spans 18 residues. J gave up 4 bases and V 3 bases, and 15 bases lay outside the gene matches. The CDR3 protein is CASSQGGAFKREYNEQFF. The CDR3 bases are TGTGCCAGCAGCCAGGGCGGGGCGTTCAAGCGGGAATACAATGAGCAGTTCTTC.

This clone was seen only a few times. V is TRBV13 and J is TRBJ2-3; 9 positions match TRBD2. The ends lost 0 bases at V and 4 bases at J; junction bases unmatched: 8. This CDR3 region has 17 residues. Germline V gives CDR1 PRHDT, CDR2 FYEKMQ (reference sequence). The DNA of the CDR3 is TGTGCCAGCAGCTTAGGCGTCGCGGGGGGGCTCGCAGATACGCAGTATTTT. Translation: CASSLGVAGGLADTQYF.

This chain links TRBV7-7 with TRBJ1-2; D is uncertain. Deletions cut 5 bases from V and 5 bases from J, with 12 bases between. The CDR3 runs 13 residues. The germline V gene encodes CDR1 SSHAT and CDR2 FNYEAQ (reference sequence). DNA for the CDR3: TGTGCCAGCAGCCCGGACGGCTCTTATGGCTACACCTTC. It codes for CASSPDGSYGYTF.

The rearrangement links TRBV7-9 to TRBJ1-2, with 8 bases that match TRBD1. V lost 5 bases to trimming and J lost 8 bases; unmatched junction nucleotides: 7. There are 13 residues in the CDR3. Germline values: CDR1 SEHNR, CDR2 FQNEAQ (reference sequence). The CDR3 coding sequence is TGTGCCAGCAGCCCGGGACAGGTGGAAGGCTACACCTTC. Its protein is CASSPGQVEGYTF.

CDR3 amino acids: CATSRGWNRGTEAFF. The CDR3 DNA reads TGTGCCACCAGCAGAGGTTGGAACAGGGGCACTGAAGCTTTCTTT. The chain recombines TRBV15 with TRBJ1-1, with TRBD1 identical over 7 bases. The germline V gene has CDR1 LNHNV and CDR2 YYDKDF (reference sequence). The V and J ends lost 1 base and 4 bases, in that order; junction bases with no gene match: 6. The CDR3 covers 15 residues.

This clone was seen more than once but under ten times. The rearrangement links TRBV7-9 to TRBJ2-7, with D possibly being TRBD2 (5 bases). Between the trimmed V and J ends, which lost 5 bases and 2 bases, there was a span of 10 bases. The CDR3 length is 13 residues. The V gene's germline CDR1 is SEHNR and CDR2 FQNEAQ (reference sequence). This CDR3 reads CASSPSGPYEQYF. CDR3 sequence (DNA): TGTGCCAGCAGCCCAAGCGGTCCCTACGAGCAGTACTTC.

This clone was counted between two and nine times. The chain recombines TRBV5-1 with TRBJ1-1; weak D call: TRBD1 (5 bases). The V end was cut by 4 bases, the J end by 3 bases, with 13 bases between. Germline CDR1 is SGHRS and CDR2 is YFSETQ. The CDR3 is made up of 14 amino acids. CDR3 sequence reads: CASSRGDGDTEAFF. The CDR3 DNA follows: TGCGCCAGCAGCCGAGGGGATGGGGACACTGAAGCTTTCTTT.

This clone has more than one count but fewer than ten. The chain carries TRBV5-1 and TRBJ1-5; 8 positions match TRBD1. Germline CDR1 reads SGHRS; CDR2 reads YFSETQ. V lost 4 bases, J lost 2 bases, and 5 bases stayed unmatched. The CDR3 runs to 15 residues. CDR3 coding DNA: TGCGCCAGCAGCCTTGACAGGGGAGGCAATCAGCCCCAGCATTTT. Translation gives CASSLDRGGNQPQHF.

The chain carries TRBV10-3 and TRBJ1-3; 7 positions agree with TRBD1. Germline V gene lookup returns CDR1 ENHRY and CDR2 SYGVKD. This CDR3 region has 18 residues. V lost 2 bases, J lost 0 bases, and 10 bases stayed unmatched. The CDR3 loop reads CAISEVAGQIISGNTIYF. In DNA form, the CDR3 reads TGTGCCATCAGTGAGGTGGCGGGACAGATTATCTCTGGAAACACCATATATTTT.

The V gene is TRBV5-1, the J gene TRBJ1-2; possibly TRBD1 for D (6 bases). V was trimmed by 0 bases and J by 8 bases, leaving 14 bases between them. Per the germline V gene, CDR1 is SGHRS and CDR2 is YFSETQ. This CDR3 spans 14 amino acids. The CDR3 is CASSLEVRGYGYTF. The CDR3 nucleotides read TGCGCCAGCAGCTTGGAGGTCAGGGGTTACGGCTACACCTTC.

Only one count was recorded for this clone. The chain links TRBV5-6 to TRBJ2-6, with D uncertain. Germline CDR1 SGHDT, CDR2 YYEEEE. This CDR3 has 14 residues. V shed 4 bases and J shed 0 bases, with 5 bases lying between them. The CDR3 DNA sequence: TGTGCCAGCAGCCCCTACTCTGGGGCCAACGTCCTGACTTTC. It is translated as CASSPYSGANVLTF.

The chain couples TRBV19 to TRBJ1-5; 8 nucleotides align to TRBD1. Germline CDR1 LNHDA, CDR2 SQIVND (reference sequence). The CDR3 is 13 amino acids. V trimming: 10 bases; J trimming: 4 bases; junction bases outside the gene matches: 6. This CDR3 reads CATNHRGNQPQHF. The CDR3 DNA is TGTGCCACAAACCACAGGGGGAATCAGCCCCAGCATTTT. Drawing the rest from reference TRBV19 and TRBJ1-5, the complete variable domain is DGGITQSPKYLFRKEGQNVTLSCEQNLNHDAMYWYRQDPGQGLRLIYYSQIVNDFQKGDIAEGYSVSREKKESFPLTVTSAQKNPTAFYLCATNHRGNQPQHFGDGTRLSIL.

In its sample, this clone was seen many times. The rearrangement uses TRBV7-2 and TRBJ2-7; maybe TRBD1 (6 bases). The CDR3 has 16 amino acids. Trimming removed 4 bases at V and 2 bases at J, with 18 bases between. From germline, CDR1 is SGHTA and CDR2 FQGNSA. The CDR3 DNA sequence: TGTGCCAGCAGCTCCGTGGGACACACGATAACCTACGAGCAGTACTTC. Protein: CASSSVGHTITYEQYF.

The J gene is TRBJ1-5, the V gene TRBV19; the match to TRBD1 covers 10 bases. CDR1 and CDR2 from the germline V gene are LNHDA and SQIVND (reference sequence). V shed 6 bases and J 1 base; nucleotides not matched to a gene: 9. The CDR3 extends over 17 amino acids. The CDR3 nucleotides are TGTGCCAGTAGGAGGGACAGGGGAATAAGAAGCAATCAGCCCCAGCATTTT. Its protein product is CASRRDRGIRSNQPQHF.

This clone was detected a few times. The chain couples TRBV5-1 to TRBJ2-3, with TRBD2 matching over 12 bases. Per germline, CDR1 SGHRS and CDR2 YFSETQ. This CDR3 spans 16 amino acids. Trimming removed 0 bases from V and 2 bases from J; junction bases left unmatched: 1. The CDR3 spells CASSLGLAGVTDTQYF. The CDR3 DNA is TGCGCCAGCAGCTTGGGACTAGCGGGGGTCACAGATACGCAGTATTTT.

The chain uses TRBV18 and TRBJ2-7; 9 bases map to TRBD1. This CDR3 comprises 15 residues. Per the germline V gene, CDR1 is KGHSH and CDR2 is LQKENI. V was pared by 1 base and J by 4 bases, with 5 bases of the junction left unmatched. The CDR3 here is CASSPRGQGIYEQYF. The DNA for the CDR3 is TGTGCCAGCTCACCACGGGGACAGGGTATTTACGAGCAGTACTTC. Full variable domain (remainder filled in from reference TRBV18 and TRBJ2-7): NAGVMQNPRHLVRRRGQEARLRCSPMKGHSHVYWYRQLPEEGLKFMVYLQKENIIDESGMPKERFSAEFPKEGPSILRIQQVVRGDSAAYFCASSPRGQGIYEQYFGPGTRLTVT.

The J gene is TRBJ2-1, the V gene TRBV28; D not resolved. The germline CDR1 and CDR2 sequences are MDHEN and SYDVKM. CDR3 length: 15 amino acids. Trimming took 2 bases from V and 3 from J, leaving 11 bases between them. In nucleotides, the CDR3 is TGTGCCAGCAGTTTAGGCAGAACACTCTACAATGAGCAGTTCTTC. Protein sequence: CASSLGRTLYNEQFF.

This sequence joins TRBV7-2 and TRBJ2-7, with 9 nucleotides matching TRBD1. Germline loops: CDR1 SGHTA, CDR2 FQGNSA. The ends lost 1 base at V and 3 bases at J; junction bases unmatched: 16. This CDR3 spans 19 amino acids. CDR3: CASSLDPGTGFLRGYEQYF. The CDR3 nucleotides are TGTGCCAGCAGCTTAGACCCAGGGACAGGGTTTCTTCGGGGCTACGAGCAGTACTTC.

The J gene is TRBJ2-1, the V gene TRBV27, with 9 bases matching TRBD1. CDR1 and CDR2 from the germline V gene are MNHEY and SMNVEV (reference sequence). The J segment lost 4 bases and the V segment lost 6 bases, leaving 16 bases of the junction unmatched. The CDR3 length is 18 residues. The CDR3 region has the DNA TGTGCCAGCAGCCGCCGCCCCCTGGGACAGGGTATTTACAATGAGCAGTTCTTC. It encodes CASSRRPLGQGIYNEQFF.

The genes are TRBV9 and TRBJ2-3, with D hard to call. CDR3 length equals 14 residues. Germline loops: CDR1 SGDLS, CDR2 YYNGEE. V lost 4 bases and J lost 4, with 13 bases in between. CDR3 sequence reads: CASSYTTSPDTQYF. In DNA form, the CDR3 reads TGTGCCAGCAGCTACACCACATCCCCAGATACGCAGTATTTT.

The chain uses TRBV29-1 and TRBJ1-4; D is uncertain. Per the germline V gene, CDR1 is SQVTM and CDR2 is ANQGSEA. Trimming stripped 6 bases from V and 8 bases from J, with 19 bases between. This CDR3 spans 14 amino acids. For the CDR3, the DNA is TGCAGCGTCCATGTCGGGCAGGTCTCGGAAAAACTGTTTTTT. The encoded protein is CSVHVGQVSEKLFF.

V gene TRBV29-1 combines with J gene TRBJ1-2; TRBD1 agrees at 9 bases. V was pared by 5 bases and J by 4 bases, with 8 bases of the junction left unmatched. The CDR3 spans 14 residues. Germline CDR1 is SQVTM and CDR2 is ANQGSEA. The CDR3 protein is CSVHVTGGGYGYTF. The CDR3 DNA follows: TGCAGCGTTCATGTAACAGGGGGCGGCTATGGCTACACCTTC.